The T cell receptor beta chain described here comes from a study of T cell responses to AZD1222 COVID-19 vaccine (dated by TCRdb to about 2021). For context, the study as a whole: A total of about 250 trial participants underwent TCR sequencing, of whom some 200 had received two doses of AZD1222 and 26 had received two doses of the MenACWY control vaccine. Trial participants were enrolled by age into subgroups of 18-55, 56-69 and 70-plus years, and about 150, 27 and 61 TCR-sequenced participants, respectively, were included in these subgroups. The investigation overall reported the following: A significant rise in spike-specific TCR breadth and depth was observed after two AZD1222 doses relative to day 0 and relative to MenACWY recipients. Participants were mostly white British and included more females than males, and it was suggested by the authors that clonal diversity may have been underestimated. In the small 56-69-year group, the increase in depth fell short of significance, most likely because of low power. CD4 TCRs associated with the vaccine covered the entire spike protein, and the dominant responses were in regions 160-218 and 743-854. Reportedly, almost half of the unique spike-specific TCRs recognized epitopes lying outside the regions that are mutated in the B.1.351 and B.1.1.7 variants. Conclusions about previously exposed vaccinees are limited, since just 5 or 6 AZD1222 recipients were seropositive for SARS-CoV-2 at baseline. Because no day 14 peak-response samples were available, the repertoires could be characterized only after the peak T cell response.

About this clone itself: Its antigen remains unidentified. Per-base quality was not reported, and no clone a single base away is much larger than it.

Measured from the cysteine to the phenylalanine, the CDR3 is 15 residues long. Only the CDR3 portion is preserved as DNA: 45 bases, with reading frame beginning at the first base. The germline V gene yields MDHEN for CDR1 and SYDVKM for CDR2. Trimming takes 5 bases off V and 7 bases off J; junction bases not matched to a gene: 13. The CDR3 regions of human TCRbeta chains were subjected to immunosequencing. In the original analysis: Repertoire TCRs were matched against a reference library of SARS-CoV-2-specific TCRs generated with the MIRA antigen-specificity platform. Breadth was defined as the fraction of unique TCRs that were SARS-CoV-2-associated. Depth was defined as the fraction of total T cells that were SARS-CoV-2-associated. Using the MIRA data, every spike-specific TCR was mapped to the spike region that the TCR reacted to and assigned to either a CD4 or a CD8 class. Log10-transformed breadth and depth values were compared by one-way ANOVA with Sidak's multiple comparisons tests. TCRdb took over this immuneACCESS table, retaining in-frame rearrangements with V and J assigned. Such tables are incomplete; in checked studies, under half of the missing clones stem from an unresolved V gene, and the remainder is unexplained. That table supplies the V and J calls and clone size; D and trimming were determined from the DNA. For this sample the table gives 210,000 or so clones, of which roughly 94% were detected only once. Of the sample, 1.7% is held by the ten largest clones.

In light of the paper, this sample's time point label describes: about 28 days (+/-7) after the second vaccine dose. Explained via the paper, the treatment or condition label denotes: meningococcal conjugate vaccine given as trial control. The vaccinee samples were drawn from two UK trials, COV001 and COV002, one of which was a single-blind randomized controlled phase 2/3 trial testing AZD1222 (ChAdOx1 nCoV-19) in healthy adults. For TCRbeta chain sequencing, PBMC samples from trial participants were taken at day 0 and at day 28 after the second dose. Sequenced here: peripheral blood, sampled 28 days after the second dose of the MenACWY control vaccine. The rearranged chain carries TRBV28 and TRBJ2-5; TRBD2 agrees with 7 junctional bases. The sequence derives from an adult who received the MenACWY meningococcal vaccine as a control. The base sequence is TGTGCCAGCAGTGCACGGGACTATCCCGTAAGGACCCAGTACTTC. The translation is CASSARDYPVRTQYF.